This TCR beta chain was identified in a study of blood T cell repertoires in COVID-19. In the study overall: PBMCs, B-cell-depleted T cells, or T cells were the source of the cDNA or gDNA that made up the material.

With 3 bases clipped from V and 3 bases from J, the junction kept 5 bases outside the gene matches. The germline V gene has CDR1 KGHSH and CDR2 LQKENI. The CDR3 loop spans 15 amino acids. Some clones are missing from TCRdb's copy, which holds only in-frame ones; the method was immunoSEQ multiplex PCR. The sample records hundreds of thousands of clones, over 75% being singletons. The table lists this clone with a few counts. V gene TRBV18 combines with J gene TRBJ2-1; TRBD2 matches at 7 bases. The receptor's source is a young man who had recovered from COVID-19. The sample taken for sequencing was PBMCs or T cells enriched from blood (not recorded which). The CDR3 DNA follows: TGTGCCAGCTCACCCCCGAGCGGGGTCTACAATGAGCAGTTCTTC. Translated, it gives CASSPPSGVYNEQFF.